Listed below are T cell receptor beta chains from one sample, sequenced in a study of cytomegalovirus exposure and HLA in healthy donors. Clones were read by immunoSEQ multiplex PCR, and TCRdb kept only the in-frame ones, dropping some. Of 150,000 or so clones in the sample, approximately 88% are singletons; the top ten hold about 1%. Sequencing was done on a sample of PBMCs. The origin of the receptors is a man aged 25 to 45 in good health and CMV-seronegative. The CDR3 runs from the conserved cysteine through the conserved F or W. D genes are given only for firm matches. Size values are once, few and many counts, or a class for expanded clones, and some rows have none.

d_call cdr3_length j_call clone_size v_call cdr3_nt cdr3_aa
. 18 TRBJ2-7 once TRBV27 TGTGCCAGCAGTTTATTGCGGTTGGGGCAGGGTGAATACTACGAGCAGTACTTC CASSLLRLGQGEYYEQYF
. 14 TRBJ2-7 . TRBV14 TGTGCCAGCAGCCAGAACCCAACAGGGTACGAGCAGTACTTC CASSQNPTGYEQYF
TRBD1 15 TRBJ1-5 . TRBV28 TGTGCCAGCAGCAAGGACAGGGGTGGGAATCAGCCCCAGCATTTT CASSKDRGGNQPQHF
TRBD2 16 TRBJ2-1 . TRBV11-3 TGTGCCAGCAGCTCGGTTTCTAGCGGGCCTTACAATGAGCAGTTCTTC CASSSVSSGPYNEQFF
. 15 TRBJ2-5 . TRBV4-1 TGCGCCAGCAGCCACCAGTCCCTGGTCCAAGAGACCCAGTACTTC CASSHQSLVQETQYF
TRBD1 15 TRBJ2-1 . TRBV4-2 TGTGCCAGCAGCCTCCGGACAGGGGACTACAATGAGCAGTTCTTC CASSLRTGDYNEQFF
TRBD2 16 TRBJ2-1 . TRBV7-9 TGTGCCAGCAGCCGTAGCGGGGGCATTTCCTACAATGAGCAGTTCTTC CASSRSGGISYNEQFF
. 14 TRBJ1-6 . TRBV5-1 TGCGCCAGCAGCTTGGTTGGGCGGGATTCACCCCTCCACTTT CASSLVGRDSPLHF
. 14 TRBJ1-1 . TRBV4-1 TGCGCCAGCAGCCGAGCCACGTACGGCACTGAAGCTTTCTTT CASSRATYGTEAFF
. 12 TRBJ1-5 . TRBV6-5 TGTGCCAGCAGTTCCCCGGGTCAGCCCCAGCATTTT CASSSPGQPQHF
. 15 TRBJ2-2 . TRBV7-2 TGTGCCAGCAGCTTAAACAGGGCGGTCACCGGGGAGCTGTTTTTT CASSLNRAVTGELFF
TRBD1 14 TRBJ2-1 . TRBV29-1 TGCAGCGCAAAACCGGGACAGGGGGCGGAAGAGCAGTTCTTC CSAKPGQGAEEQFF
. 13 TRBJ2-1 once TRBV2 TGTGCCAGCCATGGCCCCCTCTTCAATGAGCAGTTCTTC CASHGPLFNEQFF
. 14 TRBJ2-1 . TRBV5-1 TGCGCCAGCAGCTTCCCCGGAGTATACAATGAGCAGTTCTTC CASSFPGVYNEQFF
TRBD2 15 TRBJ2-1 . TRBV10-3 TGTGCCATCAGAGCCCTGGGCGGGGGGGACAATGAGCAGTTCTTC CAIRALGGGDNEQFF
. 15 TRBJ2-7 . TRBV4-1 TGCGCCAGCAGCCAGGTGCAGCTAGATTCCTACGAGCAGTACTTC CASSQVQLDSYEQYF
TRBD2 16 TRBJ2-7 . TRBV7-9 TGTGCCAGCAGCTTAGCGGAGACCCTAGCGGGAGTCGAGCAGTACTTC CASSLAETLAGVEQYF
. 13 TRBJ2-7 . TRBV11-3 TGTGCCAGCAGCTTAAACCCCCTCGGGTTGCAGTGCTTC CASSLNPLGLQCF
. 14 TRBJ2-7 . TRBV19 TGTGCCAGTAGTCCCCGACTAGTCCCCTACGAGCAGTACTTC CASSPRLVPYEQYF
TRBD2 15 TRBJ2-2 few TRBV7-9 TGTGCCAGCAGTCCTGGACTAGTCGGCTCCGGGGAGCTGTTTTTT CASSPGLVGSGELFF
TRBD1 17 TRBJ2-5 . TRBV14 TGTGCCAGCAGCCGACTACAGGGGGCGGGAGATACCGAGACCCAGTACTTC CASSRLQGAGDTETQYF
. 12 TRBJ2-5 . TRBV2 TGTGCCAGCATTCGGGAACAAGAGACCCAGTACTTC CASIREQETQYF
. 11 TRBJ1-4 . TRBV6-1 TGTGCCAGCAGTGCAAAGCCTTTATTTTTTTTT CASSAKPLFFF
. 13 TRBJ1-5 . TRBV7-8 TGTGCCAGCAGCTTAGACAGGGATCAGCCCCAGCATTTT CASSLDRDQPQHF
TRBD1 13 TRBJ1-3 . TRBV28 TGTGCCAGCATAGCAGGGGGCAGAGACACCATATATTTT CASIAGGRDTIYF
. 15 TRBJ2-2 . TRBV18 TGTGCCAGCTCACCGAGGACAGCGAACACCGGGGAGCTGTTTTTT CASSPRTANTGELFF
TRBD2 16 TRBJ2-2 . TRBV5-4 TGTGCCAGCAGCTTGGTCGGGACTAGCGGCACCGGGGAGCTGTTTTTT CASSLVGTSGTGELFF
. 15 TRBJ2-6 . TRBV18 TGTGCCAGCTCACCGCAGATTTCTGGGGCCAACGTCCTGACTTTC CASSPQISGANVLTF
TRBD2 13 TRBJ2-7 . TRBV6-5 TGTGCCACTCGACTAGCGGGAGTCTACGAGCAGTACTTC CATRLAGVYEQYF
. 14 TRBJ2-7 . TRBV5-8 TGTGCCAGCAGCTTGGAGGGGCGCTCCTACGAGCAGTACTTC CASSLEGRSYEQYF
. 15 TRBJ1-3 . TRBV4-1 TGCGCCAGCAGCCAGGACCCGGGGACAGGAAACACCATATATTTT CASSQDPGTGNTIYF
. 13 TRBJ2-1 . TRBV5-1 TGCGCCAGCAGCTTGGGGGGCCACAATGAGCAGTTCTTC CASSLGGHNEQFF
TRBD1 14 TRBJ2-5 . TRBV5-6 TGTGCCAGCAGCTTGGACAGGGGATTAGGGACCCAGTACTTC CASSLDRGLGTQYF
. 16 TRBJ2-3 . TRBV29-1 TGCAGCGTTGAAGATCGCCGGGTATTAATTCAAGATACGCAGTATTTT CSVEDRRVLIQDTQYF
TRBD2 12 TRBJ2-3 . TRBV6-6 TGTGCCAGCAGTTGGGGGGGGGATACGCAGTATTTT CASSWGGDTQYF
. 16 TRBJ1-2 . TRBV5-6 TGTGCCAGCAGCTTGGAGAGGGGGGGAATTAACTATGGCTACACCTTC CASSLERGGINYGYTF
. 13 TRBJ1-1 . TRBV5-1 TGCGCCAGCAGCTTGCAGGGGCGCACTGAAGCTTTCTTT CASSLQGRTEAFF
. 12 TRBJ2-5 . TRBV30 TGTGCCTGGAGTACCGGGAAAGAGACCCAGTACTTC CAWSTGKETQYF
TRBD1 16 TRBJ2-2 . TRBV12-5 TGTGCTGCTACACCCTCGGGGACAGCACAAGCCGGGGAGCTGTTTTTT CAATPSGTAQAGELFF
TRBD1 21 TRBJ2-1 . TRBV28 TGTGCCAGCAGTTTATCCTTCCTGGGACAGGAGGCGGGCACAAGATACAATGAGCAGTTCTTC CASSLSFLGQEAGTRYNEQFF
TRBD2 17 TRBJ2-7 . TRBV5-6 TGTGCCAGCAGCTTGGGTTCTGCGGGACTAGCGCGTTACGAGCAGTACTTC CASSLGSAGLARYEQYF
TRBD1 15 TRBJ1-1 . TRBV7-9 TGTGCCAGCAGCTTCACGGACAGGGGTCTCACTGAAGCTTTCTTT CASSFTDRGLTEAFF
TRBD1 13 TRBJ1-1 . TRBV30 TGTGCCTGGAGTCAGGGGGTAGGCACTGAAGCTTTCTTT CAWSQGVGTEAFF
TRBD2 16 TRBJ2-7 . TRBV7-8 TGTGCCAGCAGTCGGACTAGCGGGGGAACCCCCTACGAGCAGTACTTC CASSRTSGGTPYEQYF
. 14 TRBJ1-4 once TRBV18 TGTGCCAGCTCGTCGGGTCGGGAAAATGAAAAACTGTTTTTT CASSSGRENEKLFF
. 13 TRBJ1-3 . TRBV2 TGTGCCAGCAGTGTCCGGGGGGGAAACACCATATATTTT CASSVRGGNTIYF
. 15 TRBJ2-7 few TRBV25-1 TGTGCCATCCTCCCGCAGGCAGGGCGCCCCTACGAGCAGTACTTC CAILPQAGRPYEQYF
TRBD1 16 TRBJ2-7 . TRBV7-3 TGTGCCAGCAGCTCCCACCTCGGGACAGGGGCGGGGTGGCAGTACTTC CASSSHLGTGAGWQYF
. 18 TRBJ2-2 . TRBV5-1 TGCGCCAGCAGCTTACTCAGAGGCAGGGGTGATAACACCGGGGAGCTGTTTTTT CASSLLRGRGDNTGELFF
. 12 TRBJ2-1 . TRBV2 TGTGCCAGCAGGGCCCCAGGCAATGAGCAGTTCTTC CASRAPGNEQFF
. 12 TRBJ1-2 . TRBV18 TGTGCCAGCTCAGCGACTAACTATGGCTACACCTTC CASSATNYGYTF
TRBD2 15 TRBJ2-7 . TRBV11-2 TGTGCCAGCAGTTCAATTAGCGGGGGGGACTACGAGCAGTACTTC CASSSISGGDYEQYF
. 15 TRBJ1-4 . TRBV30 TGTGCCTGGCAGAGGGACTCTGCAACTAATGAAAAACTGTTTTTT CAWQRDSATNEKLFF
. 13 TRBJ1-1 . TRBV7-3 TGTGCCAGCAGCCGCGGTCTGAACACTGAAGCTTTCTTT CASSRGLNTEAFF
. 11 TRBJ2-7 . TRBV2 TGTGCCAGCACCCCTTTGGCCAGTCAGTACTTC CASTPLASQYF
. 14 TRBJ2-1 . TRBV11-3 TGTGCCAGCAGTCCAATCGGCTCCTACAATGAGCAGTTCTTC CASSPIGSYNEQFF
TRBD2 14 TRBJ2-7 once TRBV27 TGTGCCAGCAGTGACCTTAGCGGGAGGGACGAGCAGTACTTC CASSDLSGRDEQYF
TRBD1 15 TRBJ1-4 . TRBV7-2 TGTGCCAGCAGCCCGGGACAGGCCCTTTATGAAAAACTGTTTTTT CASSPGQALYEKLFF